This paragraph reports one TCR beta chain. Antigen unknown. Assay: immunoSEQ multiplex PCR; the TCRdb copy retains only in-frame clones and omits some. The table has 100,000 or so clones, 80% to 90% seen once; the top ten hold about 3%. This sample was taken from a study of T cell responses to AZD1222 COVID-19 vaccine. Study background: Timing groups of about 4 and about 12 weeks for second doses were pooled.

Regarding the study as a whole: Regions left unmutated in variants are reportedly the target of nearly half of spike-specific TCRs. Repertoire sampling occurred only after the peak T cell response. Possibly, clonal diversity was underestimated; donors were largely white British and included more females.

Sequences were derived from peripheral blood, sampled on day 0 of AZD1222 vaccination. The TCR was taken from an adult in good health.

The CDR3 reads CASSPSVFSGNTIYF. CDR3 nucleotide sequence: TGCGCCAGCAGCCCCAGTGTATTCTCTGGAAACACCATATATTTT. The chain recombines TRBV5-1 with TRBJ1-3; no reliable D call. The CDR3 sequence is 15 residues long. The V gene's germline CDR1 is SGHRS and CDR2 YFSETQ. Trimming pared 4 bases from V and 0 bases from J, leaving 11 bases between.